What follows is one TCR beta chain and its context. This CDR3 comprises 14 residues. Trimming removed 6 bases at V and 0 bases at J, with 10 bases between. CDR1 and CDR2 from the germline V gene are SGHVS and FNYEAQ. This specimen comes from a study of control samples from healthy donors and cancer patients. The data were produced by immunoSEQ multiplex PCR, yet TCRdb's version contains in-frame clones alone and is incomplete. Of approximately 87,000 clones in the sample, 85% to 90% were seen once. The clonotype was recovered from a woman aged 50 to 60 in good health. The sequencing input was blood. The chain couples TRBV7-6 to TRBJ2-3, with a tentative D call TRBD2 (6 bases). The CDR3 here is CASRAGTSTDTQYF. The DNA for the CDR3 is TGTGCCAGCAGGGCCGGGACTAGCACAGATACGCAGTATTTT.